The next 19 T cell receptor beta chains were all read from a single sample in a study of somatic mutations in cytotoxic T cells in rheumatoid arthritis. The method was immunoSEQ multiplex PCR; TCRdb's version includes in-frame clones alone and lacks a portion of them. The repertoire holds 15,000 to 20,000 clones, approximately 83% seen once, with approximately 11% in the top ten. The sample was CD8+ T cells sorted from blood. These receptor sequences come from a man younger than 35 with rheumatoid arthritis.

The chain combines TRBV27 with TRBJ2-7; tentative D call: TRBD1 (6 bases). This CDR3 is 13 amino acids long. Germline V gene data show CDR1 as MNHEY and CDR2 as SMNVEV (reference sequence). V dropped 4 bases and J dropped 2 bases, with 9 bases sitting between them. Written as DNA, the CDR3 is TGTGCCAGCAGTTGGGACATAACCTACGAGCAGTACTTC. As protein: CASSWDITYEQYF.

This rearrangement joins TRBV7-8 to TRBJ1-1; maybe TRBD1 (6 bases). The V gene's germline CDR1 is SGHVS and CDR2 FQNEAQ. Deletions cut 3 bases from V and 8 bases from J, with 7 bases between. The CDR3 spans 11 residues. DNA for the CDR3: TGTGCCAGCAGCTTCAGGGGAGAAGCTTTCTTT. It translates to CASSFRGEAFF.

This clone was counted only a few times. The chain is built from TRBV6-5 and TRBJ1-1; no clear D. The CDR3 is made up of 13 amino acids. The germline gives CDR1 MNHEY, CDR2 SVGAGI. Trimming removed 7 bases at V and 11 bases at J, with 20 bases between. CDR3 region: CASMMMWGSVAFF. DNA for the CDR3: TGTGCCAGCATGATGATGTGGGGTTCGGTTGCTTTCTTT.

The rearrangement joins TRBV29-1 to TRBJ2-7, with D perhaps being TRBD1 or TRBD2 (5 bases each). V lost 4 bases and J 7 bases, leaving 11 bases between the germline ends. The V gene's germline CDR1 is SQVTM and CDR2 ANQGSEA. The CDR3 extends over 11 amino acids. CDR3 amino acids: CSVVGVGEQYF. The CDR3 DNA follows: TGCAGCGTTGTGGGGGTTGGGGAGCAGTACTTC.

By sample share, this clone is hyperexpanded. The rearrangement uses TRBV28 and TRBJ1-4, with 11 bases that match TRBD1. Germline V CDR1 and CDR2: MDHEN, SYDVKM. J was trimmed by 3 bases and V by 5 bases; bases with no gene match: 14. The CDR3 loop spans 19 amino acids. As DNA, the CDR3 is TGTGCCAGCAGTCCGCGACGGGACAGGGGGGGGTGGGCTAATGAAAAACTGTTTTTT. Amino acids: CASSPRRDRGGWANEKLFF.

The gene calls are TRBV28 and TRBJ2-5; 7 bases are shared with TRBD2. In germline, CDR1 is MDHEN, CDR2 SYDVKM. The CDR3 covers 14 residues. V was pared by 1 base and J by 3 bases, with 2 bases of the junction left unmatched. The CDR3 DNA is TGTGCCAGCAGTTTATTTGGGGGGGAAGAGACCCAGTACTTC. As protein: CASSLFGGEETQYF.

Note on this clone: Additional DNA sequences in this sample encode the identical CDR3. The rearrangement uses TRBV4-2 and TRBJ2-1, with D perhaps TRBD2 (5 bases). Germline CDR1 and CDR2: LGHNA and YNFKEQ. The CDR3 totals 13 residues. V dropped 3 bases and J dropped 7 bases, with 10 bases sitting between them. The CDR3 sequence is CASSHLAQNEQFF. CDR3 DNA sequence: TGTGCCAGCAGCCATCTAGCCCAAAATGAGCAGTTCTTC.

This clone was detected only once. The V call is TRBV4-3, the J call TRBJ2-7; 7 positions agree with TRBD1. V lost 0 bases and J lost 3; bases outside the gene matches: 14. Germline CDR1 and CDR2: LGHNA and YSLEER. The CDR3 covers 18 residues. The CDR3 nucleotides are TGCGCCAGCAGCCAAGATAAAGGGGGCGCAGATTTGTTCTACGAGCAGTACTTC. This encodes CASSQDKGGADLFYEQYF.

The chain is built from TRBV27 and TRBJ2-3, with a possible D match to TRBD1 (7 bases). This CDR3 spans 16 amino acids. V was pared by 6 bases and J by 2 bases, with 18 bases between. Germline V gene sequence: CDR1 MNHEY, CDR2 SMNVEV (reference sequence). In DNA, the CDR3 is TGTGCCAGCAGCCCCAAGGAGGGGGCCCACACAGATACGCAGTATTTT. It specifies CASSPKEGAHTDTQYF.

The V gene is TRBV9, the J gene TRBJ2-7; 8 bases align to TRBD1. J lost 2 bases, V lost 0 bases, and 4 bases had no gene match. The CDR3 has 15 amino acids. Germline CDR1 is SGDLS and CDR2 is YYNGEE. The CDR3 DNA sequence: TGTGCCAGCAGCGTAGAGGCAGGGGGCCCCTACGAGCAGTACTTC. Translated, it gives CASSVEAGGPYEQYF. The full variable domain, rest sourced from reference TRBV9 and TRBJ2-7, is DSGVTQTPKHLITATGQRVTLRCSPRSGDLSVYWYQQSLDQGLQFLIQYYNGEERAKGNILERFSAQQFPDLHSELNLSSLELGDSALYFCASSVEAGGPYEQYFGPGTRLTVT.

The chain is built from TRBV5-1 and TRBJ2-7; the D gene is possibly TRBD2 (5 bases). CDR3 size: 16 residues. CDR1 and CDR2 (germline): SGHRS, YFSETQ. V was clipped by 4 bases and J by 7 bases, with 24 bases between them. The DNA of the CDR3 is TGCGCCAGCAGCCCGGGGTACCTAAACCCTAGAGGGGAGCAGTACTTC. It codes for CASSPGYLNPRGEQYF. Using reference TRBV5-1 and TRBJ2-7 for the parts outside the CDR3, the full variable domain is KAGVTQTPRYLIKTRGQQVTLSCSPISGHRSVSWYQQTPGQGLQFLFEYFSETQRNKGNFPGRFSGRQFSNSRSEMNVSTLELGDSALYLCASSPGYLNPRGEQYFGPGTRLTVT.

This chain uses TRBV2 with TRBJ2-1; D possibly corresponds to TRBD1 (7 bases). Deletions cut 8 bases from V and 4 bases from J, with 21 bases between. The length of the CDR3 is 16 residues. Per germline, CDR1 SNHLY and CDR2 FYNNEI. The CDR3 sequence: CASRPQGGYGYNEQFF. For the CDR3, the DNA is TGTGCCAGCCGACCTCAGGGGGGTTATGGTTACAATGAGCAGTTCTTC.

This chain links TRBV4-1 with TRBJ2-5, with 12 positions matching TRBD2. The CDR3 consists of 16 residues. CDR1 is MGHRA and CDR2 is YSYEKL in the germline V gene. J was trimmed by 6 bases and V by 1 base; bases with no gene match: 6. For the CDR3, the DNA is TGCGCCAGCAGCCAAGCGCTAGCGGGGGGGCCGCAGACCCAGTACTTC. Its protein product is CASSQALAGGPQTQYF.

The CDR3 region is CASSRRTGPGNEQFF. CDR3 coding DNA: TGTGCCAGCAGCCGTAGGACAGGGCCGGGGAATGAGCAGTTCTTC. The V call is TRBV9, the J call TRBJ2-1; 8 bases line up with TRBD1. Trimming cost V 4 bases and J 7 bases; bases outside gene matches: 10. Per germline, CDR1 SGDLS and CDR2 YYNGEE. This CDR3 contains 15 residues.

The V and J genes are TRBV23-1 and TRBJ1-3; D may be TRBD1 (5 bases). TRBV23-1 is reported as an ORF; its role is uncertain. V was shortened by 8 bases and J by 4 bases, with 9 bases between the two germline ends. The CDR3 runs 12 residues. CDR3: CASWRDGNTIYF. The CDR3 DNA reads as TGCGCCAGCTGGAGGGACGGAAACACCATATATTTT.

The rearrangement links TRBV6-1 to TRBJ1-5; D gene unclear. Germline CDR1 reads MNHNS; CDR2 reads SASEGT. The CDR3 runs 15 residues. Trimming stripped 4 bases from V and 3 bases from J, with 13 bases between. The CDR3 protein is CASSGPGRNNQPQHF. CDR3 nucleotides: TGTGCCAGCAGTGGACCCGGACGGAACAATCAGCCCCAGCATTTT.

CDR3 nucleotide sequence: TGTGCCAGCAGCCAATTAGCGGGGGGGCCTGGATCCTACAATGAGCAGTTCTTC. Its translation: CASSQLAGGPGSYNEQFF. This chain joins TRBV4-2 and TRBJ2-1; 11 bases fit TRBD2. Germline V gene lookup returns CDR1 LGHNA and CDR2 YNFKEQ. With V trimmed by 2 bases and J by 1 base, 7 bases remained unmatched. This CDR3 has 18 amino acids.

The J gene is TRBJ1-5, the V gene TRBV6-6; 9 bases match TRBD1. The V gene's germline CDR1 is MNHNY and CDR2 SVGAGI (reference sequence). This CDR3 is built from 16 residues. Trimming at V came to 2 bases and at J to 6 bases, leaving 8 bases not matched to a gene. The CDR3, as DNA: TGTGCCAGCAGTTACCCAGGACAGGGGTTGGTTCAGCCCCAGCATTTT. Its translation is CASSYPGQGLVQPQHF.

The V call is TRBV6-1, the J call TRBJ1-5, with no clear D. The CDR3 consists of 16 residues. The germline gives CDR1 MNHNS, CDR2 SASEGT. Trimming stripped 1 base from V and 0 bases from J, with 10 bases between. CDR3 sequence: CASSEVESYSNQPQHF. CDR3 in DNA: TGTGCCAGCAGTGAAGTGGAAAGCTATAGCAATCAGCCCCAGCATTTT.